One and the same sample provided the 16 T cell receptor beta chains below, sequenced in a study of cytomegalovirus exposure and HLA in healthy donors. Researchers ran the PCR with 60 Vbeta and 13 Jbeta primers. Using immunoSEQ multiplex PCR, the repertoire was profiled, and TCRdb retains in-frame clones only, with some absent. The sample includes under 150,000 clones, under 90% of them seen just once. The specimen was PBMCs. The source is a woman aged 18-35 years in good health and CMV-seronegative.

The V call is TRBV5-1, the J call TRBJ1-1, with D uncertain. The CDR3 runs 15 residues. From germline, CDR1 is SGHRS and CDR2 YFSETQ. Trimming left V 0 bases short and J 6 bases short, with 15 bases between. In DNA form, the CDR3 reads TGCGCCAGCAGCTTGGCGCCGGGCGGGGAAGCTGAAGCTTTCTTT. Encoded protein: CASSLAPGGEAEAFF.

On this clone itself: This sample includes further DNA sequences coding for the same CDR3. V is TRBV9 and J is TRBJ1-1, with TRBD1 matching 8 bases. There are 14 residues in the CDR3. Germline CDR1 is SGDLS and CDR2 is YYNGEE. Trimming at V came to 2 bases and at J to 1 base, leaving 1 base not matched to a gene. The DNA of the CDR3 is TGTGCCAGCAGCGTGGGACAGGCGAACACTGAAGCTTTCTTT. Its translation is CASSVGQANTEAFF.

The V gene is TRBV7-8, the J gene TRBJ2-1, with 7 positions matching TRBD2. This CDR3 has 14 residues. Trimming at V came to 4 bases and at J to 6 bases, leaving 6 bases not matched to a gene. Germline V gene sequence: CDR1 SGHVS, CDR2 FQNEAQ. DNA of the CDR3: TGTGCCAGCAGCTCGGGACTACGAAGCAATGAGCAGTTCTTC. It encodes CASSSGLRSNEQFF. Complete variable domain (other parts from reference TRBV7-8 and TRBJ2-1): GAGVSQSPRYKVAKRGQDVALRCDPISGHVSLFWYQQALGQGPEFLTYFQNEAQLDKSGLPSDRFFAERPEGSVSTLKIQRTQQEDSAVYLCASSSGLRSNEQFFGPGTRLTVL.

Here the CDR3 DNA reads TGTGCCATCGGGTCAGGGGAAGGTGTAGCTTTCTTT. Protein product: CAIGSGEGVAFF. The chain carries TRBV10-3 and TRBJ1-1; possible D gene TRBD1, 6 bases. With 8 bases removed from V and 10 bases from J, the gap between germline ends came to 17 bases. The CDR3 spans 12 residues. Germline values: CDR1 ENHRY, CDR2 SYGVKD.

CDR3: CASSFHRREGLTDTQYF. The CDR3, as DNA: TGTGCCAGCAGTTTCCACAGGAGGGAGGGCCTGACAGATACGCAGTATTTT. This chain connects TRBV27 to TRBJ2-3; 7 nucleotides line up with TRBD2. This CDR3 region has 17 residues. Germline trimming cut 3 bases from V and 3 bases from J; bases unmatched to any gene: 12. Germline V gene sequence: CDR1 MNHEY, CDR2 SMNVEV (reference sequence).

The chain has TRBV7-2 and TRBJ1-1; D remains unclear. This CDR3 region has 11 residues. Per the germline V gene, CDR1 is SGHTA and CDR2 is FQGNSA. Trimming stripped 2 bases from V and 7 bases from J, with 5 bases between. The CDR3 reads CASSLWSEAFF. CDR3 bases: TGTGCCAGCAGCTTATGGAGTGAAGCTTTCTTT.

The chain recombines TRBV28 with TRBJ2-1; 9 bases match TRBD2. The CDR3 totals 13 residues. From germline, CDR1 is MDHEN and CDR2 SYDVKM. V lost 7 bases and J lost 5; bases outside the gene matches: 3. The CDR3 is CASISSGNNEQFF. DNA of the CDR3: TGTGCCAGCATTTCTAGCGGGAACAATGAGCAGTTCTTC.

The V gene is TRBV5-1, the J gene TRBJ2-3, with 8 bases that match TRBD1. CDR1 and CDR2 (germline): SGHRS, YFSETQ. Germline trimming cut 4 bases from V and 0 bases from J; bases unmatched to any gene: 13. The CDR3 is 18 residues long. The CDR3, as DNA: TGCGCCAGCAGCCAAGTCCCGGGACAGGTCGGGAGCACAGATACGCAGTATTTT. Its protein product is CASSQVPGQVGSTDTQYF.

Here the CDR3 reads CASSFFRDGYTF. The DNA for the CDR3 is TGTGCCAGCAGCTTCTTCAGGGATGGCTACACCTTC. J is TRBJ1-2 and V is TRBV7-2; a possible D gene is TRBD1 (5 bases). Germline V CDR1 and CDR2: SGHTA, FQGNSA. V was shortened by 3 bases and J by 6 bases, with 8 bases between the two germline ends. The CDR3 runs 12 residues.

The chain uses TRBV7-9 and TRBJ2-6, with 7 bases aligning to TRBD2. Per germline, CDR1 SEHNR and CDR2 FQNEAQ (reference sequence). V lost 7 bases and J lost 0; bases outside the gene matches: 15. There are 19 residues in the CDR3. The CDR3 loop reads CASIQARASGLSGANVLTF. CDR3 in DNA: TGTGCCAGCATCCAGGCGAGGGCTAGCGGTCTCTCTGGGGCCAACGTCCTGACTTTC.

In its sample, this clone was seen a few times. This chain uses TRBV15 with TRBJ2-3; D is uncertain. The CDR3 sequence is 16 residues long. V lost 1 base and J 5 bases, leaving 16 bases between the germline ends. The germline gives CDR1 LNHNV, CDR2 YYDKDF (reference sequence). The CDR3 bases are TGTGCCACCAGCAGAGTTCCCCAGGTTACAAGAGATACGCAGTATTTT. Its translation: CATSRVPQVTRDTQYF.

This clone showed up just once. The chain has TRBV5-1 and TRBJ1-1; 7 nucleotides line up with TRBD1. CDR1 SGHRS and CDR2 YFSETQ come from the germline V gene. This CDR3 is built from 13 residues. Trimming removed 4 bases from V and 3 bases from J; junction bases left unmatched: 3. The CDR3 coding sequence is TGCGCCAGCAGCCGGGACAGCTACACTGAAGCTTTCTTT. Translated: CASSRDSYTEAFF.

The chain employs TRBV19 and TRBJ1-5; possibly TRBD1 for D (6 bases). Per germline, CDR1 LNHDA and CDR2 SQIVND (reference sequence). The CDR3 consists of 18 residues. The V and J ends lost 6 bases and 2 bases respectively, with 23 bases between them. CDR3 sequence (DNA): TGTGCCAGTAGACAAAGACAGGCTGGTAAAGATGGCAATCAGCCCCAGCATTTT. Protein sequence: CASRQRQAGKDGNQPQHF.

The table lists this clone with a few counts. This chain connects TRBV6-1 to TRBJ2-7, with TRBD1 identical over 10 bases. With 6 bases clipped from V and 2 bases from J, the junction kept 7 bases outside the gene matches. The germline gives CDR1 MNHNS, CDR2 SASEGT. The CDR3 has 15 amino acids. CDR3 in DNA: TGTGCCAGCAGAGAGGGACAGGGGAGGGCCTACGAGCAGTACGTC. Amino acid sequence: CASREGQGRAYEQYV.

This chain connects TRBV25-1 to TRBJ2-5, with 9 positions matching TRBD1. This CDR3 is built from 16 residues. The ends lost 6 bases at V and 4 bases at J; junction bases unmatched: 12. CDR1 is MGHDK, CDR2 SYGVNS, per germline. CDR3 sequence reads: CASSSSGTGRLETQYF. CDR3 DNA: TGTGCCAGCAGCAGCAGCGGGACAGGGCGGTTAGAGACCCAGTACTTC.

The chain uses TRBV6-6 and TRBJ2-2; TRBD2 matches at 7 bases. The germline CDR1 and CDR2 sequences are MNHNY and SVGAGI (reference sequence). V was pared by 6 bases and J by 5 bases, with 9 bases of the junction left unmatched. The CDR3 length is 15 residues. The CDR3 loop is CASSPMGGRTGELFF. The CDR3, as DNA: TGTGCCAGCAGCCCGATGGGGGGGAGGACCGGGGAGCTGTTTTTT.